The 19 T cell receptor beta chains presented below share a single source sample, sequenced in a study of T cells after yellow fever vaccination. TCRdb reprocessed the 5' RACE reads with MiXCR, giving one entry per CDR3 protein. The data hold fewer than 650,000 distinct CDR3 sequences, with 20% to 25% observed a single time. This specimen was PBMCs, taken 21 days after the first yellow fever vaccination. The receptors stem from a man between 18 and 35 years old who received the YFV17D yellow fever vaccine.

The V gene is TRBV12-3 or TRBV12-4, the J gene TRBJ2-5, with D possibly TRBD1 on 5 matching bases. The CDR3 loop spans 13 amino acids. The V and J ends lost 2 bases and 5 bases respectively, with 9 bases between them. The CDR3 DNA follows: TGTGCCAGCAGTTTACGGGCAGGGGAGACCCAGTACTTC. Translation: CASSLRAGETQYF.

This clonotype was seen just once. The V gene is TRBV12-3 or TRBV12-4, the J gene TRBJ1-5; D is undetermined. CDR3 size: 12 residues. Deletions cut 2 bases from V and 7 bases from J, with 6 bases between. Written as DNA, the CDR3 is TGTGCCAGCAGTTTAATGTGGCAGCCCCAGCATTTT. Its translation: CASSLMWQPQHF.

The chain recombines TRBV6-2 or TRBV6-3 with TRBJ2-2; possible D gene TRBD2, 7 bases. V lost 0 bases, J lost 4 bases, and 15 bases lay in between. Germline V gene lookup returns CDR1 MNHEY and CDR2 SVGEGT. The CDR3 has 17 residues. The CDR3 reads CASSYSARGPGTGELFF. CDR3 bases: TGTGCCAGCAGTTACTCGGCGCGGGGGCCCGGCACCGGGGAGCTGTTTTTT.

This clonotype has more than one count but fewer than ten. CDR3 in amino acids: CASSSSGRTYTGELFF. The CDR3 DNA reads as TGTGCCAGCAGCTCTTCCGGACGGACCTACACCGGGGAGCTGTTTTTT. The chain joins TRBV7-2 to TRBJ2-2; no firm D call. Germline loops: CDR1 SGHTA, CDR2 FQGNSA. Trimming stripped 4 bases from V and 3 bases from J, with 15 bases between. The length of the CDR3 is 16 residues. Variable domain in full (rest from reference TRBV7-2 and TRBJ2-2): GAGVSQSPSNKVTEKGKDVELRCDPISGHTALYWYRQSLGQGLEFLIYFQGNSAPDKSGLPSDRFSAERTGGSVSTLTIQRTQQEDSAVYLCASSSSGRTYTGELFFGEGSRLTVL.

This rearrangement joins TRBV20-1 to TRBJ2-7; D perhaps matches TRBD2 (5 bases). Trimming cost V 7 bases and J 4 bases, with 11 bases left between them. The germline V gene has CDR1 DFQATT and CDR2 SNEGSKA (reference sequence). The CDR3 extends over 11 amino acids. This CDR3 is CSVASGYEQYF. The CDR3 coding sequence is TGCAGTGTTGCGTCGGGGTACGAGCAGTACTTC.

The V and J genes are TRBV7-9 and TRBJ2-1; D may match TRBD1 or TRBD2 (5 bases each). CDR3 size: 15 residues. In germline, CDR1 is SEHNR, CDR2 FQNEAQ (reference sequence). Trimming removed 3 bases from V and 2 bases from J, with 11 bases in between. DNA of the CDR3: TGTGCCAGCAGCTTTATGGGACCTACCTACAATGAGCAGTTCTTC. Its translation: CASSFMGPTYNEQFF.

The rearrangement uses TRBV9 and TRBJ2-3; either TRBD1 or TRBD2 may supply D (5 bases each). Per the germline V gene, CDR1 is SGDLS and CDR2 is YYNGEE. This CDR3 is 18 amino acids long. Trimming stripped 0 bases from V and 6 bases from J, with 23 bases between. CDR3 region: CASSVGPWDAVYPDTQYF. Written as DNA, the CDR3 is TGTGCCAGCAGCGTAGGCCCATGGGACGCGGTGTACCCTGATACGCAGTATTTT. Full variable domain (remainder filled in from reference TRBV9 and TRBJ2-3): DSGVTQTPKHLITATGQRVTLRCSPRSGDLSVYWYQQSLDQGLQFLIQYYNGEERAKGNILERFSAQQFPDLHSELNLSSLELGDSALYFCASSVGPWDAVYPDTQYFGPGTRLTVL.

This clonotype was counted a few times. The chain carries TRBV5-1 and TRBJ1-1; D unresolved. Germline CDR1 reads SGHRS; CDR2 reads YFSETQ. The V end lost 0 bases, the J end lost 0 bases, and 6 bases lay between the germline ends. This CDR3 contains 14 residues. The CDR3 DNA reads as TGCGCCAGCAGCTTGGACAGCGTGAACACTGAAGCTTTCTTT. Translating gives CASSLDSVNTEAFF.

This clonotype was seen more than once but under ten times. The V and J genes are TRBV9 and TRBJ2-3, with D maybe TRBD1 (6 bases). V was trimmed by 3 bases and J by 4 bases, leaving 21 bases between them. This CDR3 is 17 amino acids long. Germline CDR1 and CDR2: SGDLS and YYNGEE. The CDR3 loop reads CASSADSGQLLPDTQYF. The CDR3, as DNA: TGTGCCAGCAGCGCAGACTCCGGACAGCTATTGCCAGATACGCAGTATTTT.

This clonotype was seen a handful of times. The chain joins TRBV7-2 to TRBJ2-1, with 8 bases matching TRBD1. V shed 5 bases and J 9 bases; nucleotides not matched to a gene: 15. This CDR3 has 16 amino acids. Per the germline V gene, CDR1 is SGHTA and CDR2 is FQGNSA. CDR3 loop: CASSPFADRVGGEQFF. Written as DNA, the CDR3 is TGTGCCAGCAGCCCTTTCGCGGACAGGGTAGGTGGTGAGCAGTTCTTC.

The chain combines TRBV6-6 with TRBJ2-7, with D possibly matching TRBD1 (5 bases). This CDR3 has 13 residues. The germline CDR1 and CDR2 sequences are MNHNY and SVGAGI (reference sequence). V was cut by 7 bases and J by 2 bases, with 12 bases left in between. CDR3 bases: TGTGCCAGCAAGGGGCCTGAGACCTACGAGCAGTACTTC. Amino acid sequence: CASKGPETYEQYF.

The chain employs TRBV6-2 or TRBV6-3 and TRBJ1-1; TRBD1 matches at 10 bases. V was pared by 6 bases and J by 4 bases, with 8 bases of the junction left unmatched. The germline V gene has CDR1 MNHEY and CDR2 SVGEGT. This CDR3 is 15 amino acids long. The CDR3 region is CASSRPGQGSTEAFF. The CDR3 DNA reads TGTGCCAGCAGCCGACCGGGACAGGGGAGCACTGAAGCTTTCTTT.

This clonotype was found a few times. The junction shows a germline mismatch at one end, possibly a read error. The genes are TRBV5-5 and TRBJ1-2; a weak D match, TRBD1 (6 bases). The length of the CDR3 is 13 residues. Germline-derived CDR1 and CDR2 are SGHKS and YYEKEE (reference sequence). CDR3 protein: CASILGGAGGYTF. CDR3 bases: TGTGCCAGCATCTTGGGGGGGGCAGGTGGCTACACCTTC.

This clonotype was picked up a small number of times. The chain recombines TRBV19 with TRBJ2-7; D unresolved. V shed 4 bases and J shed 3 bases, with 16 bases lying between them. Germline V gives CDR1 LNHDA, CDR2 SQIVND (reference sequence). The CDR3 runs 15 residues. This chain's CDR3 is CASSSTLGRYYEQYF. The CDR3 nucleotides are TGTGCCAGTAGTAGCACACTCGGTCGCTACTACGAGCAGTACTTC.

The chain employs TRBV5-1 and TRBJ2-7; TRBD1 might be the D (5 bases). Trimming removed 4 bases at V and 6 bases at J, with 11 bases between. Germline-derived CDR1 and CDR2 are SGHRS and YFSETQ. This CDR3 contains 12 residues. CDR3 DNA: TGCGCCAGCAGCCTGGCAGGGTCCGAGCAGTACTTC. Residues: CASSLAGSEQYF.

The rearrangement joins TRBV5-6 to TRBJ2-5, with TRBD1 matching 9 bases. CDR1 is SGHDT and CDR2 is YYEEEE in the germline V gene. The CDR3 runs to 13 residues. The J segment lost 4 bases and the V segment lost 3 bases, leaving 1 base of the junction unmatched. CDR3 in amino acids: CASSSQGAETQYF. The CDR3 nucleotides read TGTGCCAGCAGCTCACAGGGGGCAGAGACCCAGTACTTC.

V and J are TRBV7-2 and TRBJ2-3; 8 bases line up with TRBD2. This CDR3 has 16 residues. CDR1 and CDR2 (germline): SGHTA, FQGNSA. V lost 5 bases to trimming and J lost 2 bases; unmatched junction nucleotides: 9. CDR3 sequence reads: CASSPREAGDTDTQYF. The CDR3 DNA reads TGTGCCAGCAGCCCGCGGGAAGCGGGAGACACAGATACGCAGTATTTT.

This chain uses TRBV6-5 with TRBJ1-2, with TRBD1 matching 10 bases. Germline trimming cut 4 bases from V and 8 bases from J; bases unmatched to any gene: 7. Germline assignment: CDR1 MNHEY and CDR2 SVGAGI. The CDR3 totals 14 residues. The CDR3 region has the DNA TGTGCCAGCAGTTGGGACAGGGGAACGGGGGGCTACACCTTC. The encoded protein is CASSWDRGTGGYTF.

This clonotype turned up a few times. The genes are TRBV19 and TRBJ2-7, with TRBD1 matching over 7 bases. V lost 7 bases to trimming and J lost 2 bases; unmatched junction nucleotides: 8. The CDR3 covers 14 residues. CDR1 LNHDA and CDR2 SQIVND come from the germline V gene (reference sequence). The CDR3 DNA reads as TGTGCCAGTACCCAGGGGGACGTGGCCTACGAGCAGTACTTC. It codes for CASTQGDVAYEQYF. The full variable domain, with the rest looked up from reference TRBV19 and TRBJ2-7, is DGGITQSPKYLFRKEGQNVTLSCEQNLNHDAMYWYRQDPGQGLRLIYYSQIVNDFQKGDIAEGYSVSREKKESFPLTVTSAQKNPTAFYLCASTQGDVAYEQYFGPGTRLTVT.